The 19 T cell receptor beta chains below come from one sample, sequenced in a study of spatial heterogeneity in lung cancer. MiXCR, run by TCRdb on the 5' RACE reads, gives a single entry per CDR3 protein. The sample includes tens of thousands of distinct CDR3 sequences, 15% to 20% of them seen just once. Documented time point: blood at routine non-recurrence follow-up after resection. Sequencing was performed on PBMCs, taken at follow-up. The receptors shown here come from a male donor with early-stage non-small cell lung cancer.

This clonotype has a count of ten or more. CDR3 DNA sequence: TGTGCCAGCAGCCTAGAGGTCCAGACTTACAGGGCCAGCTTTAACTATGGCTACACCTTC. Residues: CASSLEVQTYRASFNYGYTF. This rearrangement joins TRBV7-9 to TRBJ1-2; D is perhaps TRBD1 (6 bases). Germline V CDR1 and CDR2: SEHNR, FQNEAQ (reference sequence). The V end lost 5 bases, the J end lost 1 base, and 29 bases lay between the germline ends. This CDR3 comprises 20 residues.

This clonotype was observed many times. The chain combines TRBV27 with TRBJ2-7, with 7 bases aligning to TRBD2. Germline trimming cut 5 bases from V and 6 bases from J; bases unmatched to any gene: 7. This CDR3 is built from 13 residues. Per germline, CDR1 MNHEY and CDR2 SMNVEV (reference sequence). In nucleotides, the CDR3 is TGTGCCAGCAGTATGCTAGCGGAACCCGAGCAGTACTTC. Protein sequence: CASSMLAEPEQYF.

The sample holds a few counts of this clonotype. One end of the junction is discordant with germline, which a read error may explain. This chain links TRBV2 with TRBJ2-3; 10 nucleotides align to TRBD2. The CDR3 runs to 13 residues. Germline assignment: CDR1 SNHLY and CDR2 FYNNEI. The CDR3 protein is CASSENRGTSEDF. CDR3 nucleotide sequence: TGTGCCAGCAGTGAAAACCGCGGGACTAGCGAGGATTTT.

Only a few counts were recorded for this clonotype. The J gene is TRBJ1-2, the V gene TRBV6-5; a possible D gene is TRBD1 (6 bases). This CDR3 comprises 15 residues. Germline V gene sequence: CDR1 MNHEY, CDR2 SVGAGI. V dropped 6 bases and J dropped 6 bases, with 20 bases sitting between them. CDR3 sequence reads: CASRRRDTSLHGYTF. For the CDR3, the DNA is TGTGCCAGCAGGCGACGGGACACCTCGCTCCATGGCTACACCTTC.

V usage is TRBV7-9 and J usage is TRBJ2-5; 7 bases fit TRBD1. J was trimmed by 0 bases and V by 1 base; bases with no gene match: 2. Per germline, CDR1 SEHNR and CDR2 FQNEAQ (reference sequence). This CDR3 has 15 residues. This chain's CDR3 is CASSLVTGYQETQYF. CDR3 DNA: TGTGCCAGCAGCTTAGTGACAGGGTACCAAGAGACCCAGTACTTC. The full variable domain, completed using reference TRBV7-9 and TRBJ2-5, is DTGVSQNPRHKITKRGQNVTFRCDPISEHNRLYWYRQTLGQGPEFLTYFQNEAQLEKSRLLSDRFSAERPKGSFSTLEIQRTEQGDSAMYLCASSLVTGYQETQYFGPGTRLLVL.

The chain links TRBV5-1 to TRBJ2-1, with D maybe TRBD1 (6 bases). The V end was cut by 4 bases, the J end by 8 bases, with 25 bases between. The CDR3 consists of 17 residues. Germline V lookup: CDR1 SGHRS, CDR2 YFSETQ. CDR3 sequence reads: CASSRTGTPPLGDEQFF. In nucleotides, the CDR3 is TGCGCCAGCAGCAGAACAGGGACCCCTCCTTTAGGGGATGAGCAGTTCTTC. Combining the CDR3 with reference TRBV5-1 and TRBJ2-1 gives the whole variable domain KAGVTQTPRYLIKTRGQQVTLSCSPISGHRSVSWYQQTPGQGLQFLFEYFSETQRNKGNFPGRFSGRQFSNSRSEMNVSTLELGDSALYLCASSRTGTPPLGDEQFFGPGTRLTVL.

The CDR3 protein is CAWRRPVWRDSYEQYF. The CDR3 nucleotides are TGTGCCTGGAGGAGGCCTGTATGGAGGGACTCCTACGAGCAGTACTTC. The chain recombines TRBV30 with TRBJ2-7; the D gene is possibly TRBD2 (6 bases). V lost 3 bases to trimming and J lost 0 bases, with 18 bases between them. Germline V gene sequence: CDR1 GTSNPN, CDR2 SVGIG (reference sequence). This CDR3 has 16 amino acids.

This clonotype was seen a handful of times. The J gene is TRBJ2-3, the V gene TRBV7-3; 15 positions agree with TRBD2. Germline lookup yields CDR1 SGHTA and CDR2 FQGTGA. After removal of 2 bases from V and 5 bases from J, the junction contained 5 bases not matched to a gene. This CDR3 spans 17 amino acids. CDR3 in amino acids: CASSLGLAGGPGDTQYF. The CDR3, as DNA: TGTGCCAGCAGCTTAGGACTAGCGGGAGGGCCGGGAGATACGCAGTATTTT.

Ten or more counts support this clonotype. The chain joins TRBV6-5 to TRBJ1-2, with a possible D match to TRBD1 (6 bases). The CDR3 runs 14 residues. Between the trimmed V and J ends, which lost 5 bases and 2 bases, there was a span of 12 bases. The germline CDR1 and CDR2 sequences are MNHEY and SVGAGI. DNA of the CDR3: TGTGCCAGCAGTGTTACGGACAGAAACTATGGCTACACCTTC. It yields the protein CASSVTDRNYGYTF.

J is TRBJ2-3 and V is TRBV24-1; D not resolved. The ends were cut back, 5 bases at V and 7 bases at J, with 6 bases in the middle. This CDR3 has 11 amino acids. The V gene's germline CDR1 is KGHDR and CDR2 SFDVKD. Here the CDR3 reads CATSGAYTQYF. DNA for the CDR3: TGTGCCACCAGTGGGGCTTATACGCAGTATTTT.

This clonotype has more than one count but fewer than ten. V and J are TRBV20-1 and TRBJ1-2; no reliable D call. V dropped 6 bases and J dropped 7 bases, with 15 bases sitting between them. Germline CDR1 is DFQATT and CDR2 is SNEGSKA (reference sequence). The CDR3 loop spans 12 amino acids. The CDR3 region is CSADQSPGGYTF. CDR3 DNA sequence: TGCAGTGCGGATCAGTCTCCGGGTGGCTACACCTTC.

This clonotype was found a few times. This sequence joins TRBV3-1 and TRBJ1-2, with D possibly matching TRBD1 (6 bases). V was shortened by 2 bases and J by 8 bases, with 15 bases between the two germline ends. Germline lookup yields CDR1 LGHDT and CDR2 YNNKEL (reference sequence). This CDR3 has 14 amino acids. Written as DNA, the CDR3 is TGTGCCAGCAGCCAAAGTAACCGAGGGGGGGGCTACACCTTC. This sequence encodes CASSQSNRGGGYTF.

This CDR3 reads CSAPLRAGGTDTQYF. As DNA, the CDR3 is TGCAGTGCCCCATTAAGGGCGGGGGGCACAGATACGCAGTATTTT. V gene TRBV20-1 combines with J gene TRBJ2-3; TRBD2 aligns across 7 bases. The CDR3 is made up of 15 amino acids. Germline CDR1 is DFQATT and CDR2 is SNEGSKA (reference sequence). Losses at the gene ends were 6 bases for V and 1 base for J; bases not matched to a gene: 10.

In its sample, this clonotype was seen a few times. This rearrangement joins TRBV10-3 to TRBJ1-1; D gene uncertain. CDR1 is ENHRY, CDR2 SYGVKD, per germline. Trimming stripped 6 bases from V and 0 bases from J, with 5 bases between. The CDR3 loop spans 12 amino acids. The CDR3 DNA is TGTGCCATCAGGGAGGTGAACACTGAAGCTTTCTTT. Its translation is CAIREVNTEAFF.

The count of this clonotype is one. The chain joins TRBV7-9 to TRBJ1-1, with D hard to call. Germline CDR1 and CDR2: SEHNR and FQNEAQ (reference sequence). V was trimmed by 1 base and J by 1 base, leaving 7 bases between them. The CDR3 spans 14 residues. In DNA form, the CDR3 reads TGTGCCAGCAGCTTAGAAGGGCCGAACACTGAAGCTTTCTTT. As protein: CASSLEGPNTEAFF.

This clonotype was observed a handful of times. CDR3 nucleotides: TGTGCCAGCAGCCCCCGTCAGGGGGGCTACAATGAGCAGTTCTTC. As protein: CASSPRQGGYNEQFF. This sequence joins TRBV7-2 and TRBJ2-1, with D perhaps TRBD1 (7 bases). Germline V CDR1 and CDR2: SGHTA, FQGNSA. The CDR3 runs 15 residues. V was trimmed by 5 bases and J by 3 bases, leaving 14 bases between them.

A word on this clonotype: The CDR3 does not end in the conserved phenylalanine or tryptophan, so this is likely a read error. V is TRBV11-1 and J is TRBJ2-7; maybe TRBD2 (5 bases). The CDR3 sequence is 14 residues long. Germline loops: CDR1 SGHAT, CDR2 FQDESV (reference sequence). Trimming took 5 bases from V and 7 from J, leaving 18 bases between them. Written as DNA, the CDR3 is TGTGCCAGCAGCCCATTGCCGAGCTCGGGGGAGCAGTACCTC. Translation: CASSPLPSSGEQYL.

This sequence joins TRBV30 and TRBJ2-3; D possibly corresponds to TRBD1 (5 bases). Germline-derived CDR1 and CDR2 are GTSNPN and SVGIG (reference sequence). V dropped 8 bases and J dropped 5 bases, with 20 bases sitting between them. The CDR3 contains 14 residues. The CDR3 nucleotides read TGTGCCGGGCAAGGAATGACAGTGATAGATACGCAGTATTTT. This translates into CAGQGMTVIDTQYF. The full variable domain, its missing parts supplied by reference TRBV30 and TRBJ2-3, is SQTIHQWPATLVQPVGSPLSLECTVEGTSNPNLYWYRQAAGRGLQLLFYSVGIGQISSEVPQNLSASRPQDRQFILSSKKLLLSDSGFYLCAGQGMTVIDTQYFGPGTRLTVL.

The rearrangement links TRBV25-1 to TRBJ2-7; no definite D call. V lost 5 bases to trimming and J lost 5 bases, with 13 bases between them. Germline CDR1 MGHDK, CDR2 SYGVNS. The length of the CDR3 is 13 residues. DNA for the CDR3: TGTGCCAGCAGTAAACTTAATGCCCACGAGCAGTACTTC. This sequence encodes CASSKLNAHEQYF.